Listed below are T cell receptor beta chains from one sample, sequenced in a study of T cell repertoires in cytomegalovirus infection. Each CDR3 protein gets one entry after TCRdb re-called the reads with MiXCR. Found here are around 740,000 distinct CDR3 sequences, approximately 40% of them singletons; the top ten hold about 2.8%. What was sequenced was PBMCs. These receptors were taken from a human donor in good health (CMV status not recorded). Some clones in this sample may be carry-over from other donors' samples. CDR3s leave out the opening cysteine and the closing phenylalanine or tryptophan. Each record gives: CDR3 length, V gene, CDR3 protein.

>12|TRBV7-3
ASSPDLVRTEAF
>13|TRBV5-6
ASSKNRLTNEKLF
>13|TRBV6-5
ASSYIERGSYEQY
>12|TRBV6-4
ASSPLYKADEQF
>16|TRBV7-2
ASRTFRRLAPMRNEKY
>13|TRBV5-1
ASSLGFGFNQPQH
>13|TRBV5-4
ASRVSGVGYTEAF
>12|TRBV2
ASSPPLGQETQY
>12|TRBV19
ASRPGLETSEQY
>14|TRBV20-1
SARHPRGGDTGELF
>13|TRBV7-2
ASSRTGGSYNEQF
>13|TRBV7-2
ASSVAGQGFEEAF
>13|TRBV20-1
SARLTGLGANVLT
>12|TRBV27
ASSLRQGAYGYT
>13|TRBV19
ASSIVQGDTQPQH
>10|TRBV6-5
ASSNQGAKAF
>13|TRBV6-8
ASSYGGTSTYTQY
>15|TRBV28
ASRGQGHTLANYGYT
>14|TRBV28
ATRVPVTGGHQPQH
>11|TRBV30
AWSVWTEDGYT
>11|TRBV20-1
SAPKRESTEAF
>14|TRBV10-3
AISEAEATGGNEQF
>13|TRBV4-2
ASSPELFPGEKLF
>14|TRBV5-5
ASSRPEPGINQPQH
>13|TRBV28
ASRGRWRGLYEQY
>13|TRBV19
ASSGNKQGDTEAF
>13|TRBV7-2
ASSLNWSRDETQY
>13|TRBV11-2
ASSSFGTGGLEQY
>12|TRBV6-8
ASTISGEAETQY
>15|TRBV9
ASSRTEGQGTGNTIY
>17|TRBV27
ASSLYSPLTSGVVNEQY
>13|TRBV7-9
ASSPESRGRDAQY